These 24 T cell receptor beta chains originate from one sample sequenced in a study of blood T cell repertoires in COVID-19. Only in-frame clones appear in the TCRdb table, and some are missing; sequencing was by immunoSEQ multiplex PCR. Of 150,000 to 200,000 clones detected, around 84% appear once; the ten largest clones hold 2.5% to 4%. The sequenced sample was peripheral blood. The receptors were gathered from a human donor with acute or convalescent COVID-19. The donor label of this sample is uncertain.

The chain employs TRBV5-1 and TRBJ1-4, with 9 bases aligning to TRBD1. CDR3 length equals 14 residues. J was trimmed by 8 bases and V by 6 bases; bases with no gene match: 8. The germline V gene encodes CDR1 SGHRS and CDR2 YFSETQ. The CDR3 region is CASTRDRVDEKLFF. CDR3 sequence (DNA): TGCGCCAGCACCCGGGACAGGGTAGACGAAAAACTGTTTTTT.

Comment on this clone: A junction end diverges from the germline sequence, so it may reflect a read error. The V call is TRBV18, the J call TRBJ2-1, with D perhaps TRBD1 (5 bases). CDR1 is KGHSH and CDR2 is LQKENI in the germline V gene. The CDR3 has 13 amino acids. Here the CDR3 DNA reads TGTGCCAGCTCCGACCAGGAACAGGCAGGGAAAATCTTC. Encoded protein: CASSDQEQAGKIF.

V is TRBV12-5 and J is TRBJ1-1, with TRBD1 matching 9 bases. The CDR3 has 17 amino acids. Germline-derived CDR1 and CDR2 are LGHNT and FRNRAP. The J segment lost 5 bases and the V segment lost 8 bases, leaving 18 bases of the junction unmatched. CDR3 residues: CASTYYRGLQEVTEAFF. CDR3 nucleotide sequence: TGTGCTAGTACATATTACAGGGGGCTTCAAGAGGTAACTGAAGCTTTCTTT.

This clone was detected only once. The gene calls are TRBV19 and TRBJ1-4; D ambiguous. From germline, CDR1 is LNHDA and CDR2 SQIVND (reference sequence). The V gene lost 3 bases and the J gene lost 4 bases, with 9 bases spanning the gap. CDR3 length equals 14 residues. This CDR3 reads CASSIVPVNEKLFF. The CDR3 nucleotides are TGTGCCAGTAGTATTGTCCCCGTTAATGAAAAACTGTTTTTT.

The genes are TRBV4-1 and TRBJ2-4; perhaps TRBD1 as D (6 bases). Germline V lookup: CDR1 MGHRA, CDR2 YSYEKL. V shed 1 base and J shed 5 bases, with 12 bases lying between them. This CDR3 has 15 amino acids. CDR3 amino acids: CASSQVKGHENIQYF. The CDR3 DNA sequence: TGCGCCAGCAGCCAAGTCAAGGGACATGAAAACATTCAGTACTTC.

The V gene is TRBV5-6, the J gene TRBJ1-5; 7 bases match TRBD1. Germline V gene sequence: CDR1 SGHDT, CDR2 YYEEEE. The CDR3 sequence is 15 residues long. The J segment lost 3 bases and the V segment lost 3 bases, leaving 6 bases of the junction unmatched. The CDR3 loop reads CASSYYGTVNQPQHF. The CDR3, as DNA: TGTGCCAGCAGCTATTACGGGACAGTCAATCAGCCCCAGCATTTT.

In this sample, this clone turned up a few times. V gene TRBV7-9 combines with J gene TRBJ1-1; TRBD1 matches at 8 bases. In germline, CDR1 is SEHNR, CDR2 FQNEAQ (reference sequence). CDR3 length: 14 residues. Trimming removed 7 bases from V and 1 base from J; junction bases left unmatched: 5. In DNA form, the CDR3 reads TGTGCCAGCAAAGGGGGACAGGCGAACACTGAAGCTTTCTTT. Translated: CASKGGQANTEAFF.

This clone was recorded once. The chain recombines TRBV12-3 or TRBV12-4 with TRBJ1-2, with 8 bases aligning to TRBD1. This CDR3 has 13 residues. The V gene end was trimmed by 5 bases and the J gene end by 7 bases; junction bases not matched to a gene: 6. Written as DNA, the CDR3 is TGTGCCAGCAGTCCCAGGGGGCGGGGTGGCTACACCTTC. This codes for CASSPRGRGGYTF.

The chain couples TRBV14 to TRBJ1-4; the D gene is possibly TRBD1 (6 bases). CDR1 SGHDN and CDR2 FVKESK come from the germline V gene. The CDR3 is 16 amino acids. The V gene lost 1 base and the J gene lost 5 bases, with 14 bases spanning the gap. The CDR3 DNA is TGTGCCAGCAGCCAAGGGTTGTACAGGGACAATGAAAAACTGTTTTTT. Protein sequence: CASSQGLYRDNEKLFF.

The sample holds one count of this clone. CDR3 in amino acids: CASSQVGAYSGNTIYF. In DNA, the CDR3 is TGCGCCAGCAGCCAAGTGGGGGCGTACTCTGGAAACACCATATATTTT. The rearrangement uses TRBV4-3 and TRBJ1-3; perhaps TRBD1 as D (6 bases). The germline V gene has CDR1 LGHNA and CDR2 YSLEER. V was clipped by 1 base and J by 0 bases, with 10 bases between them. CDR3 length: 16 residues.

This clone was counted a single time. J is TRBJ1-1 and V is TRBV18, with 7 nucleotides matching TRBD1. V gave up 0 bases and J gave up 5 bases; unmatched junction bases: 15. This CDR3 is 18 amino acids long. Germline V gene lookup returns CDR1 KGHSH and CDR2 LQKENI. CDR3 amino acids: CASSPPERRRGGRTEAFF. Written as DNA, the CDR3 is TGTGCCAGCTCACCACCCGAGAGGCGCCGAGGGGGCAGGACTGAAGCTTTCTTT.

The chain has TRBV18 and TRBJ1-5, with 9 nucleotides matching TRBD1. Germline lookup yields CDR1 KGHSH and CDR2 LQKENI. The junction had 1 base not matched to a gene; V was cut back by 3 bases and J by 7 bases. This CDR3 is built from 13 residues. The CDR3 reads CASSPTGGQPQHF. Written as DNA, the CDR3 is TGTGCCAGCTCACCGACAGGGGGACAGCCCCAGCATTTT.

J is TRBJ2-2 and V is TRBV3-1 (or the pseudogene TRBV3-2); D call uncertain. CDR3 size: 18 residues. V lost 1 base and J lost 0, with 15 bases in between. Germline lookup yields CDR1 LGHDT and CDR2 YNNKEL (reference sequence). DNA for the CDR3: TGTGCCAGCAGCCAAGCTGTGAGGAAAGTAGCGAACACCGGGGAGCTGTTTTTT. This codes for CASSQAVRKVANTGELFF.

The V gene is TRBV5-8, the J gene TRBJ2-3; 8 bases line up with TRBD1. CDR1 is SGHTS, CDR2 YDEGEE, per germline. The CDR3 has 15 residues. The V gene end was trimmed by 5 bases and the J gene end by 1 base; junction bases not matched to a gene: 6. This chain's CDR3 is CASREGQGRTDTQYF. The CDR3 DNA reads TGTGCCAGCAGAGAAGGACAGGGACGCACAGATACGCAGTATTTT.

The CDR3 is CASSPNLAGGPSTGELFF. The DNA of the CDR3 is TGTGCCAGCAGCCCAAATTTAGCGGGGGGGCCGAGCACCGGGGAGCTGTTTTTT. The chain joins TRBV7-8 to TRBJ2-2; 11 nucleotides line up with TRBD2. CDR1 is SGHVS, CDR2 FQNEAQ, per germline. Germline trimming cut 5 bases from V and 4 bases from J; bases unmatched to any gene: 12. The CDR3 runs 18 residues. Together with reference TRBV7-8 and TRBJ2-2, the CDR3 gives the full variable domain: GAGVSQSPRYKVAKRGQDVALRCDPISGHVSLFWYQQALGQGPEFLTYFQNEAQLDKSGLPSDRFFAERPEGSVSTLKIQRTQQEDSAVYLCASSPNLAGGPSTGELFFGEGSRLTVL.

J is TRBJ1-2 and V is TRBV28; 10 positions agree with TRBD1. This CDR3 spans 15 amino acids. V was pared by 6 bases and J by 8 bases, with 12 bases of the junction left unmatched. Germline CDR1 MDHEN, CDR2 SYDVKM. The CDR3 bases are TGTGCCAGCAGCACCCAGACAGGGGGCCTGGGGGGCTACACCTTC. Translation: CASSTQTGGLGGYTF.

This clone has just a few counts. The chain uses TRBV10-2 and TRBJ2-7; D might be TRBD2 (5 bases). The CDR3 loop spans 12 amino acids. Deletions cut 5 bases from V and 6 bases from J, with 11 bases between. Germline V gives CDR1 WSHSY, CDR2 SAAADI. The CDR3 DNA sequence: TGCGCCAGCAGTACTAGAGCGTCCGAGCAGTACTTC. Amino acid sequence: CASSTRASEQYF.

V is TRBV9 and J is TRBJ2-4; tentative D call: TRBD2 (6 bases). The CDR3 covers 15 residues. CDR1 SGDLS and CDR2 YYNGEE come from the germline V gene. With 3 bases removed from V and 0 bases from J, the gap between germline ends came to 10 bases. The CDR3 is CASSAGLLAKNIQYF. The CDR3 region has the DNA TGTGCCAGCAGCGCGGGACTCCTAGCCAAAAACATTCAGTACTTC.

The chain combines TRBV15 with TRBJ2-1; the D gene is possibly TRBD2 (5 bases). The V and J ends lost 4 bases and 3 bases respectively, with 16 bases between them. Germline V lookup: CDR1 LNHNV, CDR2 YYDKDF (reference sequence). The CDR3 totals 16 residues. CDR3 coding DNA: TGTGCCACCAGCAACACAAGGCGAGGGATCTACAATGAGCAGTTCTTC. It encodes CATSNTRRGIYNEQFF.

The chain couples TRBV11-3 to TRBJ1-1; 8 bases fit TRBD1. Germline CDR1 is SGHNT and CDR2 is YENEEA. The CDR3 is 14 amino acids. Germline trimming cut 3 bases from V and 4 bases from J; bases unmatched to any gene: 4. The CDR3 coding sequence is TGTGCCAGCAGCTTTCAAACAGGGGGCACTGAAGCTTTCTTT. Amino acid sequence: CASSFQTGGTEAFF.

V and J are TRBV5-1 and TRBJ1-6; TRBD1 matches at 7 bases. With V trimmed by 3 bases and J by 5 bases, 5 bases remained unmatched. The germline V gene has CDR1 SGHRS and CDR2 YFSETQ. This CDR3 region has 15 residues. The CDR3 here is CASSYGTANNSPLHF. The CDR3 DNA follows: TGCGCCAGCAGCTACGGGACAGCCAATAATTCACCCCTCCACTTT.

The V call is TRBV5-8, the J call TRBJ2-7, with 9 positions matching TRBD1. CDR1 SGHTS and CDR2 YDEGEE come from the germline V gene. Germline trimming cut 7 bases from V and 3 bases from J; bases unmatched to any gene: 11. There are 15 residues in the CDR3. CDR3: CASGPGQGKIYEQYF. Written as DNA, the CDR3 is TGTGCCAGCGGTCCGGGACAGGGAAAAATCTACGAGCAGTACTTC.

The V and J genes are TRBV11-2 and TRBJ2-6; TRBD2 aligns across 7 bases. CDR3 length equals 19 residues. Germline V lookup: CDR1 SGHAT, CDR2 FQNNGV. The ends lost 7 bases at V and 0 bases at J; junction bases unmatched: 15. CDR3 DNA sequence: TGTGCCAGCACCGATATATTTACTAGCGACTACTCTGGGGCCAACGTCCTGACTTTC. Protein sequence: CASTDIFTSDYSGANVLTF.

J is TRBJ1-6 and V is TRBV4-2; D might be TRBD1 (6 bases). Germline V gene data show CDR1 as LGHNA and CDR2 as YNFKEQ. CDR3 length: 15 residues. V lost 6 bases, J lost 1 base, and 10 bases lay in between. CDR3 residues: CASRLQGSYNSPLHF. CDR3 nucleotides: TGTGCCAGCAGACTACAGGGATCCTATAATTCACCCCTCCACTTT.